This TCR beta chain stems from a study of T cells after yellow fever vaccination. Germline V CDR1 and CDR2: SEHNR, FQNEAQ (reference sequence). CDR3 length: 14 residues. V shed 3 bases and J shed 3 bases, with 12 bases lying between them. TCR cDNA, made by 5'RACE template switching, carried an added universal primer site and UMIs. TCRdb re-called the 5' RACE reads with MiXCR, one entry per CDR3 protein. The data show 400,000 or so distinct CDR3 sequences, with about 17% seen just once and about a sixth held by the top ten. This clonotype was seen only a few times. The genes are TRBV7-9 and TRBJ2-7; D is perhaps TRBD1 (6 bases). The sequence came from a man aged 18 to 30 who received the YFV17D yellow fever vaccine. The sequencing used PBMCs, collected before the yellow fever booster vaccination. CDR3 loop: CASSFLQGGYEQYV. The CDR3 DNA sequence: TGTGCCAGCAGCTTTTTACAGGGTGGCTACGAGCAGTACGTC.